This T cell receptor beta chain originates from a study of T cell responses to AZD1222 COVID-19 vaccine. Study-wide background: Second-dose timings of about 4 or about 12 weeks were pooled. Study-wide results and limits: Spike-specific TCR breadth rose after two AZD1222 doses, and depth rose as well. AZD1222 recipients seropositive at baseline numbered only 5 to 7. Among the donors, most were white British and more were female, and clonal diversity was possibly underestimated.

From germline, CDR1 is SGHRS and CDR2 YFSETQ. This CDR3 spans 19 amino acids. Losses at the gene ends were 1 base for V and 1 base for J; bases not matched to a gene: 7. A word on this clone: Antigen: not known.

The data were produced by immunoSEQ multiplex PCR, yet TCRdb's version contains in-frame clones alone and is incomplete. The sample includes 55,000 to 85,000 clones, 84% of them seen just once. The chain has TRBV5-1 and TRBJ2-1, with 14 bases aligning to TRBD2. The sample in question was peripheral blood, obtained on day 0 of AZD1222 vaccination. This TCR was sampled from an adult in good health. DNA for the CDR3: TGCGCCAGCAGCTTGTTCGGACTAGCGGGGGGAAGGTCCTACAATGAGCAGTTCTTC. The encoded protein is CASSLFGLAGGRSYNEQFF.